Each of the 11 T cell receptor beta chains below was sequenced from the same sample in a study of blood T cell repertoires in COVID-19. Produced via immunoSEQ multiplex PCR; TCRdb's table is partial and in-frame only. Of roughly 150,000 clones in the sample, more than 65% were seen once. Sequenced input: peripheral blood. The receptors come from a woman aged 60 to 75 with COVID-19, enrolled during active disease.

This sequence joins TRBV11-2 and TRBJ2-3; maybe TRBD2 (6 bases). Germline loops: CDR1 SGHAT, CDR2 FQNNGV. The V end lost 1 base, the J end lost 2 bases, and 16 bases lay between the germline ends. The CDR3 contains 17 residues. The CDR3, as DNA: TGTGCCAGCAGCTTAGGGTCGGTAGCGGAATACACAGATACGCAGTATTTT. Protein sequence: CASSLGSVAEYTDTQYF.

This rearrangement joins TRBV19 to TRBJ2-1; perhaps TRBD2 as D (7 bases). Germline V gene sequence: CDR1 LNHDA, CDR2 SQIVND (reference sequence). The V gene lost 7 bases and the J gene lost 9 bases, with 19 bases spanning the gap. CDR3 length: 14 amino acids. The CDR3 DNA is TGTGCCAGTACCGAAGGGGGAGGGAGCACTGAGCAGTTCTTC. Translating gives CASTEGGGSTEQFF. The full variable domain, with the rest looked up from reference TRBV19 and TRBJ2-1, is DGGITQSPKYLFRKEGQNVTLSCEQNLNHDAMYWYRQDPGQGLRLIYYSQIVNDFQKGDIAEGYSVSREKKESFPLTVTSAQKNPTAFYLCASTEGGGSTEQFFGPGTRLTVL.

This clone showed up just a few times. Other DNA sequences of this sample code for an identical CDR3. The gene calls are TRBV5-8 and TRBJ2-1, with 8 bases that match TRBD2. CDR1 SGHTS and CDR2 YDEGEE come from the germline V gene. J gave up 2 bases and V 0 bases, and 1 base lay outside the gene matches. The CDR3 length is 15 residues. Here the CDR3 reads CASSLGSGTYNEQFF. The CDR3 DNA reads TGTGCCAGCAGCTTGGGTAGCGGGACCTACAATGAGCAGTTCTTC. Drawing the rest from reference TRBV5-8 and TRBJ2-1, the complete variable domain is EAGVTQSPTHLIKTRGQQATLRCSPISGHTSVYWYQQALGLGLQFLLWYDEGEERNRGNFPPRFSGRQFPNYSSELNVNALELEDSALYLCASSLGSGTYNEQFFGPGTRLTVL.

In regard to this clone: Other DNA sequences within the sample encode an identical CDR3. The chain employs TRBV24-1 and TRBJ1-5; maybe TRBD1 (6 bases). The CDR3 has 14 amino acids. Germline CDR1 KGHDR, CDR2 SFDVKD. Trimming cost V 4 bases and J 5 bases, with 11 bases left between them. Written as DNA, the CDR3 is TGTGCCACCAGTGAGGGGGCCGGGGATCAGCCCCAGCATTTT. Translated, it gives CATSEGAGDQPQHF.

V is TRBV2 and J is TRBJ2-3; 7 positions agree with TRBD2. The germline V gene has CDR1 SNHLY and CDR2 FYNNEI. With 7 bases clipped from V and 1 base from J, the junction kept 17 bases outside the gene matches. The CDR3 covers 18 residues. CDR3: CASTPPGARRERTDTQYF. CDR3 DNA: TGTGCCAGCACCCCCCCCGGGGCTCGGCGGGAGCGCACAGATACGCAGTATTTT.

The rearrangement joins TRBV18 to TRBJ2-2; 7 bases fit TRBD1. The CDR3 runs to 13 residues. The V gene end was trimmed by 8 bases and the J gene end by 7 bases; junction bases not matched to a gene: 7. CDR1 is KGHSH and CDR2 is LQKENI in the germline V gene. Here the CDR3 reads CASPGQFGGELFF. In DNA, the CDR3 is TGTGCCAGCCCGGGACAGTTCGGCGGGGAGCTGTTTTTT.

V usage is TRBV5-4 and J usage is TRBJ2-6; perhaps TRBD1 as D (6 bases). The germline V gene has CDR1 SGHNT and CDR2 YYREEE (reference sequence). The length of the CDR3 is 17 residues. V was pared by 0 bases and J by 2 bases, with 12 bases between. CDR3 protein: CASSLGGPGAGANVLTF. In nucleotides, the CDR3 is TGTGCCAGCAGCTTGGGGGGGCCAGGAGCTGGGGCCAACGTCCTGACTTTC. The complete variable domain, with remaining parts taken from reference TRBV5-4 and TRBJ2-6, reads ETGVTQSPTHLIKTRGQQVTLRCSSQSGHNTVSWYQQALGQGPQFIFQYYREEENGRGNFPPRFSGLQFPNYSSELNVNALELDDSALYLCASSLGGPGAGANVLTFGAGSRLTVL.

The chain has TRBV7-8 and TRBJ2-2; TRBD2 aligns across 14 bases. The ends lost 5 bases at V and 5 bases at J; junction bases unmatched: 10. From germline, CDR1 is SGHVS and CDR2 FQNEAQ. This CDR3 region has 18 residues. The CDR3 nucleotides read TGTGCCAGCAGCCGAGGGACTAGCGGGAGAGGAGCGACCGGGGAGCTGTTTTTT. Its protein is CASSRGTSGRGATGELFF.

The rearrangement links TRBV9 to TRBJ2-2, with 9 nucleotides matching TRBD2. In germline, CDR1 is SGDLS, CDR2 YYNGEE. V was pared by 4 bases and J by 1 base, with 2 bases of the junction left unmatched. This CDR3 is built from 15 residues. The DNA of the CDR3 is TGTGCCAGCAGCTTTAGCGGGAGGAACACCGGGGAGCTGTTTTTT. Its translation is CASSFSGRNTGELFF.

The rearrangement links TRBV28 to TRBJ2-1, with 7 bases matching TRBD1. V gave up 6 bases and J gave up 3 bases; unmatched junction bases: 23. CDR1 and CDR2 from the germline V gene are MDHEN and SYDVKM. The CDR3 consists of 20 residues. The CDR3: CASSPLQGQVTARGYNEQFF. DNA of the CDR3: TGTGCCAGCAGCCCCCTCCAAGGACAGGTTACAGCCCGGGGCTACAATGAGCAGTTCTTC.

V and J are TRBV9 and TRBJ1-1; D possibly corresponds to TRBD1 (6 bases). Trimming shortened V by 3 bases and J by 8 bases, and 14 bases separated the two germline ends. CDR3 length: 13 residues. Germline CDR1 and CDR2: SGDLS and YYNGEE. The CDR3 nucleotides read TGTGCCAGCAGCGCCACCCCCGGGACAGAAGCTTTCTTT. This encodes CASSATPGTEAFF.